Listed below are T cell receptor beta chains from one sample, sequenced in a study of blood T cell repertoires in COVID-19. The method was immunoSEQ multiplex PCR; TCRdb's version includes in-frame clones alone and lacks a portion of them. This table has 150,000 to 170,000 clones, around 85% appearing once. The sample consisted of peripheral blood. These receptors were obtained from a man aged 55 to 70 with COVID-19, enrolled during active disease. The CDR3 runs from the conserved cysteine through the conserved F or W. The D gene is left open where the match is weak. Rows give clone size only sometimes, using once, few, many, or a class for an expanded clone.

cdr3_length: 15
d_call: TRBD1
clone_size: NA
j_call: TRBJ2-3
v_call: TRBV7-2
cdr3_nt: TGTGCCAGCAGCTACGGGACAGGGGGTAGAGATACGCAGTATTTT
cdr3_aa: CASSYGTGGRDTQYF

cdr3_length: 15
d_call: NA
clone_size: NA
j_call: TRBJ1-1
v_call: TRBV7-2
cdr3_nt: TGTGCCAGCAGCTGGGGAGGGGGGCTCAACACTGAAGCTTTCTTT
cdr3_aa: CASSWGGGLNTEAFF

cdr3_length: 14
d_call: NA
clone_size: NA
j_call: TRBJ1-1
v_call: TRBV3-1/TRBV3-2
cdr3_nt: TGTGCCAGCAGCCAAGGACAGCTGAACACTGAAGCTTTCTTT
cdr3_aa: CASSQGQLNTEAFF

cdr3_length: 15
d_call: NA
clone_size: NA
j_call: TRBJ2-1
v_call: TRBV7-3
cdr3_nt: TGTGCCAGCAGCTTAACCTCTAGGCCCTACAATGAGCAGTTCTTC
cdr3_aa: CASSLTSRPYNEQFF

cdr3_length: 13
d_call: TRBD1
clone_size: NA
j_call: TRBJ1-2
v_call: TRBV25-1
cdr3_nt: TGTGCCAGCTCCCGGGACAGGGTTGATGGCTACACCTTC
cdr3_aa: CASSRDRVDGYTF

cdr3_length: 15
d_call: NA
clone_size: few
j_call: TRBJ1-2
v_call: TRBV7-9
cdr3_nt: TGTGCCAGCAGTTTAAGTTCGGGGGGGAACTATGGCTACACCTTC
cdr3_aa: CASSLSSGGNYGYTF

cdr3_length: 15
d_call: TRBD2
clone_size: NA
j_call: TRBJ2-7
v_call: TRBV7-9
cdr3_nt: TGTGCCAGCAGCTCTAGCGGAGGAGGGGTACCCGAGCAGTACTTC
cdr3_aa: CASSSSGGGVPEQYF

cdr3_length: 12
d_call: NA
clone_size: NA
j_call: TRBJ2-2
v_call: TRBV12-3/TRBV12-4
cdr3_nt: TGTGCCAGCAGTCCGCCGCTAGTGGAGCTGTTTTTT
cdr3_aa: CASSPPLVELFF

cdr3_length: 18
d_call: NA
clone_size: NA
j_call: TRBJ1-2
v_call: TRBV7-8
cdr3_nt: TGTGCCAGCAGCCAAAAAAGGACAGCAACTTTCCCCTATGGCGGCTACACCTTC
cdr3_aa: CASSQKRTATFPYGGYTF

cdr3_length: 14
d_call: NA
clone_size: NA
j_call: TRBJ1-2
v_call: TRBV6-5
cdr3_nt: TGTGCCAGCAGTAAGCGGACGGTGAACTATGGCTACACCTTC
cdr3_aa: CASSKRTVNYGYTF

cdr3_length: 13
d_call: TRBD1
clone_size: NA
j_call: TRBJ1-1
v_call: TRBV10-3
cdr3_nt: TGTGCCATCAGAGACAGGGAAAGCACTGAAGCTTTCTTT
cdr3_aa: CAIRDRESTEAFF

cdr3_length: 14
d_call: NA
clone_size: NA
j_call: TRBJ2-7
v_call: TRBV19
cdr3_nt: TGTGCCAGTTCCGGTACGGCAGGGGGGCTTGGGCAGTACTTC
cdr3_aa: CASSGTAGGLGQYF

cdr3_length: 15
d_call: NA
clone_size: NA
j_call: TRBJ2-2
v_call: TRBV14
cdr3_nt: TGTGCCAGCAGCCGGCGGGGAATTGAAACCGGGGAGCTGTTTTTT
cdr3_aa: CASSRRGIETGELFF

cdr3_length: 18
d_call: TRBD2
clone_size: NA
j_call: TRBJ2-2
v_call: TRBV7-9
cdr3_nt: TGTGCCAGCAGCCAGACGACTAGCGGGAGGGCCAGGGCCGGGGAGCTGTTTTTT
cdr3_aa: CASSQTTSGRARAGELFF

cdr3_length: 14
d_call: TRBD1
clone_size: NA
j_call: TRBJ1-2
v_call: TRBV6-5
cdr3_nt: TGTGCCAGCAGTTTCGACAGGGGGCCGGCTGGCTACACCTTC
cdr3_aa: CASSFDRGPAGYTF

cdr3_length: 14
d_call: TRBD1
clone_size: NA
j_call: TRBJ1-5
v_call: TRBV3-1/TRBV3-2
cdr3_nt: TGTGCCAGCAGCCCCGGGACAGATAATCAGCCCCAGCATTTT
cdr3_aa: CASSPGTDNQPQHF

cdr3_length: 15
d_call: NA
clone_size: NA
j_call: TRBJ1-6
v_call: TRBV4-3
cdr3_nt: TGCGCCAGCAGCAAAATACAGGGATGGCAATCACCCCTCCACTTT
cdr3_aa: CASSKIQGWQSPLHF

cdr3_length: 12
d_call: NA
clone_size: NA
j_call: TRBJ1-2
v_call: TRBV2
cdr3_nt: TGTGCCACGGCGATTAACAGCTATGGCTACACCTTC
cdr3_aa: CATAINSYGYTF

cdr3_length: 17
d_call: TRBD1
clone_size: NA
j_call: TRBJ1-5
v_call: TRBV4-1
cdr3_nt: TGCGCCAGCAGCCAAGATGGGGGACAGGGGGCATACCAGCCCCAGCATTTT
cdr3_aa: CASSQDGGQGAYQPQHF

cdr3_length: 14
d_call: NA
clone_size: NA
j_call: TRBJ1-6
v_call: TRBV28
cdr3_nt: TGTGCCAGCAGTAAGGGAAACAGGGTCTCACCCCTCCACTTT
cdr3_aa: CASSKGNRVSPLHF

cdr3_length: 14
d_call: NA
clone_size: NA
j_call: TRBJ2-4
v_call: TRBV1
cdr3_nt: TGCACCAGCAGCCAAGATCTTCCTACAGGGTGCAAGTACTTC
cdr3_aa: CTSSQDLPTGCKYF

cdr3_length: 13
d_call: NA
clone_size: NA
j_call: TRBJ1-2
v_call: TRBV6-5
cdr3_nt: TGTGCCAGCAGTACTCAAACAGGGTATGGCTACACCTTC
cdr3_aa: CASSTQTGYGYTF

cdr3_length: 17
d_call: TRBD2
clone_size: NA
j_call: TRBJ2-3
v_call: TRBV7-8
cdr3_nt: TGTGCCAGCAGCTTAAGGGGCGGGGGGGCACCCACAGATACGCAGTATTTT
cdr3_aa: CASSLRGGGAPTDTQYF

cdr3_length: 13
d_call: NA
clone_size: NA
j_call: TRBJ2-5
v_call: TRBV11-3
cdr3_nt: TGTGCCAGCAGCTCCCCAGGGGTAGAGACCCAGTACTTC
cdr3_aa: CASSSPGVETQYF

cdr3_length: 13
d_call: TRBD2
clone_size: NA
j_call: TRBJ2-1
v_call: TRBV6-5
cdr3_nt: TGTGCCAGCAGCCATGGGACTAGGTATGAGCAGTTCTTC
cdr3_aa: CASSHGTRYEQFF

cdr3_length: 17
d_call: TRBD2
clone_size: NA
j_call: TRBJ2-7
v_call: TRBV7-2
cdr3_nt: TGTGCCAGCAGCTCGAGGGGCCTAGCGGGAGGGAACTACGAGCAGTACTTC
cdr3_aa: CASSSRGLAGGNYEQYF